Sequencing of this T cell receptor (beta chain) was carried out in a study of cytomegalovirus exposure and HLA in healthy donors. Findings of the study overall: TCR beta chains numbering about 160 were designated cytomegalovirus-associated.

The CDR3 totals 18 residues. Germline loops: CDR1 SGHRS, CDR2 YFSETQ. Trimming cost V 4 bases and J 0 bases; bases outside gene matches: 5. Turning to this clone: Its matching antigen is unknown.

Primers: 60 Vbeta forward and 13 Jbeta reverse. Assay used: immunoSEQ multiplex PCR; TCRdb lists only in-frame clones, some missing. The repertoire includes about 160,000 clones, approximately 80% of them detected once, and 1.5% sits in the top ten. This TCR derives from a woman under 30 in good health and CMV-seronegative. V is TRBV5-1 and J is TRBJ2-3, with TRBD2 matching 16 bases. The material sequenced was PBMCs. The CDR3 DNA reads TGCGCCAGCAGCCCGGGACTAGCGGGGGGGCCGAGCACAGATACGCAGTATTTT. It specifies CASSPGLAGGPSTDTQYF.